Following are 10 T cell receptor beta chains from one sample sequenced in a study of shared clonotypes between healthy human individuals. The table came from immunoSEQ multiplex PCR; TCRdb's copy has only in-frame clones and leaves some out. Among about 2.2 million clones listed, 93% were seen once. Naive CD8 isolation took CD45RO-negative cells positively selected for CCR7 and excluded terminally differentiated effector memory CD45RA+ cells. Material for sequencing was naive CD8+ T cells from PBMCs. The source is a man younger than 35 in good health. Some clones in this sample may be carry-over from other donors' samples.

This chain links TRBV4-1 with TRBJ2-5, with TRBD2 matching 8 bases. The CDR3 is made up of 15 amino acids. Unmatched junction bases numbered 5, after V lost 4 bases and J lost 1 base. Germline assignment: CDR1 MGHRA and CDR2 YSYEKL. CDR3 residues: CASSRLTSGQETQYF. The CDR3 DNA follows: TGCGCCAGCAGCCGCCTAACTAGCGGCCAAGAGACCCAGTACTTC.

The chain uses TRBV5-5 and TRBJ2-4, with TRBD1 as a possible D gene (6 bases). Germline CDR1 reads SGHKS; CDR2 reads YYEKEE (reference sequence). The CDR3 has 14 amino acids. Trimming removed 3 bases from V and 2 bases from J, with 9 bases in between. The CDR3 DNA sequence: TGTGCCAGCAGCTCTGGACAGACCAAAAACATTCAGTACTTC. Translation: CASSSGQTKNIQYF.

A note on this clone: Other DNA sequences from this sample encode an identical CDR3 as well. V gene TRBV27 combines with J gene TRBJ1-1; tentatively, D is TRBD1 (6 bases). Germline V gene lookup returns CDR1 MNHEY and CDR2 SMNVEV (reference sequence). The ends were cut back, 5 bases at V and 0 bases at J, with 16 bases in the middle. This CDR3 is 16 amino acids long. CDR3 residues: CASSPSTGNMNTEAFF. Written as DNA, the CDR3 is TGTGCCAGCAGTCCGTCGACAGGCAACATGAACACTGAAGCTTTCTTT.

This chain connects TRBV11-1 to TRBJ1-2; D possibly corresponds to TRBD1 (6 bases). The CDR3 sequence is 16 residues long. V was cut by 5 bases and J by 3 bases, with 19 bases left in between. Germline CDR1 is SGHAT and CDR2 is FQDESV (reference sequence). The CDR3 nucleotides read TGTGCCAGCAGCCCCAGGGGACGTGGGGTCGACTATGGCTACACCTTC. Residues: CASSPRGRGVDYGYTF.

The chain has TRBV2 and TRBJ1-5; possibly TRBD1 for D (5 bases). Trimming took off 10 bases at V and 3 bases at J, with 19 bases between the two ends. Germline V gene sequence: CDR1 SNHLY, CDR2 FYNNEI. The CDR3 length is 15 residues. The CDR3 sequence: CATRGGPFLNQPQHF. CDR3 nucleotide sequence: TGTGCCACCCGGGGGGGTCCCTTTCTCAATCAGCCCCAGCATTTT.

This chain joins TRBV27 and TRBJ1-2; 7 positions agree with TRBD1. The V gene end was trimmed by 4 bases and the J gene end by 8 bases; junction bases not matched to a gene: 10. The CDR3 is 14 residues long. The V gene's germline CDR1 is MNHEY and CDR2 SMNVEV (reference sequence). CDR3 nucleotide sequence: TGTGCCAGCAGTTCATGGGACAGTGGACCGGGCTACACCTTC. It translates to CASSSWDSGPGYTF.

The rearrangement links TRBV6-6 to TRBJ2-7; D may correspond to TRBD1 or TRBD2 (5 bases each). The CDR3 has 16 amino acids. Germline values: CDR1 MNHNY, CDR2 SVGAGI (reference sequence). The germline V and J ends were trimmed by 0 bases and 0 bases, with 12 bases remaining between them. Here the CDR3 DNA reads TGTGCCAGCAGTTACTCGAGTGGGGGTAGCTCCTACGAGCAGTACTTC. Translating gives CASSYSSGGSSYEQYF.

V and J are TRBV9 and TRBJ1-5, with D maybe TRBD1 (6 bases). This CDR3 comprises 14 residues. V was cut by 3 bases and J by 6 bases, with 13 bases left in between. CDR1 and CDR2 (germline): SGDLS, YYNGEE. CDR3 sequence (DNA): TGTGCCAGCAGCGCGAACAGGGCGGGTCAGCCCCAGCATTTT. The encoded protein is CASSANRAGQPQHF.

The chain links TRBV2 to TRBJ2-1, with 7 bases lining up with TRBD2. The CDR3 extends over 15 amino acids. The germline V gene has CDR1 SNHLY and CDR2 FYNNEI. After removal of 4 bases from V and 5 bases from J, the junction contained 8 bases not matched to a gene. The CDR3 reads CASSGERDYHNEQFF. The CDR3 DNA reads as TGTGCCAGCAGTGGGGAAAGGGACTACCACAATGAGCAGTTCTTC.

The chain is built from TRBV28 and TRBJ2-1; D may be TRBD2 (6 bases). This CDR3 is built from 17 residues. Germline V gives CDR1 MDHEN, CDR2 SYDVKM. Trimming left V 3 bases short and J 0 bases short, with 15 bases between. The CDR3 loop reads CASSFPWEDASYNEQFF. The CDR3 nucleotides read TGTGCCAGCAGTTTCCCCTGGGAGGATGCCTCCTACAATGAGCAGTTCTTC.